This TCR beta chain was retrieved from a study of blood T cell repertoires in COVID-19. In the study overall: Researchers got acute and convalescent COVID-19 samples from the United States, Italy and Spain. PBMCs, B-cell-depleted T cells, or T cells provided the cDNA or gDNA that made up the material.

Original processing methods: Reference gene primer amplification in the assay estimated nucleated cell counts. Sequenced by immunoSEQ multiplex PCR; TCRdb stores in-frame clones only, minus some. The D gene and trimming were derived from the DNA, and the V and J assignments and clone size from that table. This sample has a few hundred thousand clones, with approximately 86% found just once. Sequenced sample: peripheral blood. This receptor was taken from a woman in her 70s with active or convalescent COVID-19.

The CDR3 DNA reads as TGTGCCACCAGTGATTTGCGGACGGGGAATGGCTACACCTTC. Translation: CATSDLRTGNGYTF. The chain joins TRBV24-1 to TRBJ1-2; D unclear. Germline V gives CDR1 KGHDR, CDR2 SFDVKD. V shed 0 bases and J shed 6 bases, with 10 bases lying between them. The length of the CDR3 is 14 residues.